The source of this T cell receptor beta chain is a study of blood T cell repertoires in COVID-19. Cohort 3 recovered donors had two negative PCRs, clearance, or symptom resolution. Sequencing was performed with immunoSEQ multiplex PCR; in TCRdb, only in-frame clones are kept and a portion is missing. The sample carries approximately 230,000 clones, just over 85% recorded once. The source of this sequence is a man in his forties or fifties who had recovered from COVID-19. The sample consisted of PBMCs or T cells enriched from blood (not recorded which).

CDR3 region: CASSSPDRSYEQYF. The CDR3 coding sequence is TGTGCCAGCAGTTCTCCCGACAGGAGCTACGAGCAGTACTTC. The rearrangement links TRBV28 to TRBJ2-7; possibly TRBD1 for D (6 bases). Trimming left V 4 bases short and J 3 bases short, with 13 bases between. The CDR3 sequence is 14 residues long. Germline V CDR1 and CDR2: MDHEN, SYDVKM.